This is a list of T cell receptor beta chains from one sample in a study of cytomegalovirus exposure and HLA in healthy donors. Libraries were prepared by immunoSEQ multiplex PCR; TCRdb keeps only in-frame clonotypes and omits some of them. Seen here are around 93,000 clones, about 66% observed once, and the top ten hold 5.5% to 6%. Sequencing used PBMCs. The receptors come from a boy aged 5-17 years in good health and CMV-seropositive. CDR3s include the opening cysteine and the closing phenylalanine or tryptophan. A D gene is named only where the DNA matches it firmly. Only some rows state a clone size, as once, few, many or a class for expanded clones.

D gene	clone size	V gene	J gene	CDR3 protein	CDR3 DNA
TRBD1	few	TRBV30	TRBJ2-1	CAWSVSGTGQFF	TGTGCCTGGAGTGTTTCGGGGACAGGGCAGTTCTTC
TRBD2	.	TRBV5-1	TRBJ2-3	CASSLRLAGLTDTQYF	TGCGCCAGCAGCCTGAGACTAGCGGGGCTCACAGATACGCAGTATTTT
TRBD1	.	TRBV6-6	TRBJ1-2	CASEGTGYGGYTF	TGTGCCAGTGAAGGGACAGGGTATGGAGGCTACACCTTC
.	.	TRBV29-1	TRBJ1-1	CSAFRDWDEAFF	TGCAGCGCCTTCCGGGACTGGGATGAAGCTTTCTTT
TRBD2	few	TRBV5-1	TRBJ2-1	CASSLGTSGNEQFF	TGCGCCAGCTCCCTTGGGACTAGCGGCAATGAGCAGTTCTTC
.	few	TRBV7-6	TRBJ1-1	CASSLGGWDTEAFF	TGTGCCAGCAGCTTAGGGGGCTGGGACACTGAAGCTTTCTTT
TRBD1	.	TRBV7-2	TRBJ1-2	CASSFRGTGSGYTF	TGTGCCAGCAGCTTCAGAGGGACAGGGAGTGGCTACACCTTC
.	.	TRBV6-6	TRBJ2-7	CASRRQEYYEQYF	TGTGCCAGCAGGAGACAGGAATACTACGAGCAGTACTTC
.	.	TRBV5-6	TRBJ2-1	CASSLYITGDTFF	TGTGCCAGCAGCTTGTATATAACGGGGGATACGTTCTTC
.	.	TRBV6-1	TRBJ2-1	CAFRQEGALDEQFF	TGTGCCTTTCGACAGGAGGGGGCCTTAGATGAGCAGTTCTTC
TRBD2	.	TRBV4-2	TRBJ2-3	CASSPIRGDGDTQYF	TGTGCCAGCAGTCCGATTCGGGGGGACGGTGATACGCAGTATTTT
TRBD1	.	TRBV2	TRBJ1-4	CASSTNLGQANRRLFF	TGTGCCAGCAGTACAAATTTGGGACAGGCGAACCGAAGACTGTTTTTT
TRBD1	.	TRBV9	TRBJ2-7	CASSRRGQAPSYEQYF	TGTGCCAGCAGCCGCCGAGGACAGGCCCCCTCCTACGAGCAGTACTTC